These 13 T cell receptor beta chains originate from one sample sequenced in a study of OX40 agonist ivuxolimab in advanced cancers. The table came from immunoSEQ multiplex PCR; TCRdb's copy has only in-frame clones and leaves some out. The profile covers about 85,000 clones, with around 84% appearing a single time and 6.6% taken by the ten largest. The sequencing here drew on CD4+ or CD8+ T cells sorted from blood, taken in a trial of the OX40 agonist ivuxolimab. All receptors come from an adult with an advanced solid tumor such as melanoma, head and neck, liver or kidney cancer.

V usage is TRBV9 and J usage is TRBJ1-4; D is perhaps TRBD1 (6 bases). The CDR3 has 13 amino acids. Germline CDR1 is SGDLS and CDR2 is YYNGEE. Trimming pared 7 bases from V and 12 bases from J, leaving 19 bases between. The CDR3 reads CASEGDRVGELFF. The CDR3 DNA reads as TGTGCCAGCGAGGGGGACCGCGTTGGCGAACTGTTTTTT.

This clone was picked up one time. This sequence joins TRBV10-1 and TRBJ2-3, with a weak D call TRBD1 (5 bases). CDR1 is WNHNN and CDR2 is SYGVQD in the germline V gene (reference sequence). V gave up 0 bases and J gave up 7 bases, with 8 bases separating them. CDR3 length equals 13 residues. CDR3 loop: CASSESGRYTQYF. CDR3 DNA sequence: TGCGCCAGCAGTGAGTCGGGGCGTTATACGCAGTATTTT.

This clone occurred once. CDR3 in DNA: TGCGCCAGCAGCGCCGGACAGGGCCCGGGTGAAAAACTGTTTTTT. Its protein is CASSAGQGPGEKLFF. The chain has TRBV5-1 and TRBJ1-4; TRBD1 matches 8 bases. CDR1 is SGHRS, CDR2 YFSETQ, per germline. V shed 4 bases, J shed 7 bases, and the junction held 9 bases outside the gene matches. The CDR3 spans 15 residues.

CDR3 region: CTSSHDRGASEQYV. CDR3 nucleotides: TGCACCAGCAGCCATGATAGGGGGGCGTCAGAGCAGTACGTC. V is TRBV1 and J is TRBJ2-7. TRBV1 counts as a pseudogene. This CDR3 comprises 14 residues.

With regard to this clone: This may be a read error, as it is one base from a much larger clone. The chain links TRBV2 to TRBJ1-4, with D perhaps TRBD1 (5 bases). The CDR3 consists of 14 residues. The V end was cut by 4 bases, the J end by 4 bases, with 10 bases between. Germline loops: CDR1 SNHLY, CDR2 FYNNEI. The CDR3 bases are TGTGCCAGCAGTGGACGGGGACTTAATGAAAAACTGTTTTTT. The encoded protein is CASSGRGLNEKLFF.

The V call is TRBV7-8, the J call TRBJ2-1; 11 nucleotides line up with TRBD2. Germline CDR1 and CDR2: SGHVS and FQNEAQ. The CDR3 has 15 residues. The trim removed 1 base at V and 5 bases at J, leaving 1 base unmatched. CDR3 region: CASSLVAGGNNEQFF. The CDR3 DNA reads as TGTGCCAGCAGCTTAGTAGCGGGGGGGAACAATGAGCAGTTCTTC.

The chain carries TRBV18 and TRBJ1-6; no clear D gene. Germline V gene data show CDR1 as KGHSH and CDR2 as LQKENI. This CDR3 contains 16 residues. The V gene lost 0 bases and the J gene lost 0 bases, with 6 bases spanning the gap. In DNA form, the CDR3 reads TGTGCCAGCTCACCACCGACCAGCTCCTATAATTCACCCCTCCACTTT. This encodes CASSPPTSSYNSPLHF.

The gene calls are TRBV27 and TRBJ1-5; 9 positions match TRBD1. The CDR3 contains 15 residues. From germline, CDR1 is MNHEY and CDR2 SMNVEV (reference sequence). V was pared by 7 bases and J by 4 bases, with 8 bases of the junction left unmatched. The CDR3 protein is CASKLGTGLNQPQHF. The DNA of the CDR3 is TGTGCCAGCAAGTTAGGGACAGGGTTGAATCAGCCCCAGCATTTT.

The chain joins TRBV27 to TRBJ2-4; D possibly matches TRBD1 or TRBD2 (5 bases each). V dropped 7 bases and J dropped 8 bases, with 15 bases sitting between them. The CDR3 consists of 13 residues. Germline lookup yields CDR1 MNHEY and CDR2 SMNVEV (reference sequence). The CDR3 loop is CASTQGLGDIQYF. DNA for the CDR3: TGTGCCAGCACGCAGGGATTGGGGGACATTCAGTACTTC.

This clone was detected only a few times. The rearrangement joins TRBV2 to TRBJ2-5; tentatively, D is TRBD2 (6 bases). V gave up 6 bases and J gave up 1 base, with 12 bases separating them. CDR1 is SNHLY and CDR2 is FYNNEI in the germline V gene. The CDR3 has 14 amino acids. CDR3 protein: CASSPIGGQETQYF. In nucleotides, the CDR3 is TGTGCCAGCAGCCCGATCGGGGGCCAAGAGACCCAGTACTTC.

The chain combines TRBV4-1 with TRBJ1-1, with a tentative D call TRBD1 (6 bases). The CDR3 is made up of 11 amino acids. Germline CDR1 and CDR2: MGHRA and YSYEKL. In nucleotides, the CDR3 is TGCGCGACGGGGGCTAACGGTGAAGCTTTCTTT. Translation: CATGANGEAFF.

This clone was recorded once. The chain is built from TRBV30 and TRBJ1-1; 8 nucleotides line up with TRBD1. J was trimmed by 6 bases and V by 8 bases; bases with no gene match: 11. The germline gives CDR1 GTSNPN, CDR2 SVGIG (reference sequence). CDR3 length equals 13 residues. The chain's CDR3 is CALIRDRIAEAFF. The CDR3 coding sequence is TGTGCCCTCATCAGGGACAGGATCGCTGAAGCTTTCTTT.

The chain combines TRBV28 with TRBJ2-2; 9 bases fit TRBD1. CDR3 length: 22 residues. V trimming: 4 bases; J trimming: 6 bases; junction bases outside the gene matches: 27. Germline CDR1 MDHEN, CDR2 SYDVKM. Here the CDR3 reads CASSSPPDRGVFSPRLAGELFF. The CDR3 DNA reads as TGTGCCAGCAGTTCCCCCCCGGACAGGGGCGTTTTTTCCCCCCGTTTGGCCGGGGAGCTGTTTTTT.